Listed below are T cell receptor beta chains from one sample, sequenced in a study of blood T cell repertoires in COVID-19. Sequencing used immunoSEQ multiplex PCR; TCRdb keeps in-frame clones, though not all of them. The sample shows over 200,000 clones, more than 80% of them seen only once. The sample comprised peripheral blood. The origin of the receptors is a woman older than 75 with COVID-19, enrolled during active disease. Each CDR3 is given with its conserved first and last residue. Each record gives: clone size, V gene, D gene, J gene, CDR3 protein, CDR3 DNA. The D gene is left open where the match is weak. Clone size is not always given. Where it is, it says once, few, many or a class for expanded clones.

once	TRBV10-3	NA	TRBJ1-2	CAISRNVRRGEYGYTF	TGTGCCATCAGTCGCAACGTCCGTCGGGGAGAGTATGGCTACACCTTC
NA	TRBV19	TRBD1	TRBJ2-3	CASSAGTGTSDTQYF	TGTGCCAGTAGTGCCGGGACAGGGACGTCCGATACGCAGTATTTT
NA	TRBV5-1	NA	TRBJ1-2	CASSLGAPGYTF	TGCGCCAGCAGCTTGGGGGCCCCCGGCTACACCTTC
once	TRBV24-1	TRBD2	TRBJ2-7	CALWAERGTSGIFWSYEQYF	TGTGCCCTGTGGGCCGAGCGTGGGACTAGCGGGATATTCTGGTCCTACGAGCAGTACTTC
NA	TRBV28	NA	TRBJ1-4	CASNGGGAWREKLFF	TGTGCCAGCAACGGGGGGGGCGCCTGGAGGGAAAAACTGTTTTTT
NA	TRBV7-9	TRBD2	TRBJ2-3	CASSLGGGGTDTQYF	TGTGCCAGCAGCTTGGGGGGGGGTGGCACAGATACGCAGTATTTT
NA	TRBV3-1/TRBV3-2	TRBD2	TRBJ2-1	CASRQAGTSGSGEQFF	TGTGCCAGCAGACAGGCCGGGACTAGCGGGAGTGGTGAGCAGTTCTTC
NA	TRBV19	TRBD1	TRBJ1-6	CASSPTGVDNSPLHF	TGTGCCAGTAGCCCCACAGGGGTGGATAATTCACCCCTCCACTTT
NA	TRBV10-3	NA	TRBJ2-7	CAITPNPGDGEQYF	TGTGCCATCACCCCGAACCCGGGGGACGGCGAGCAGTACTTC
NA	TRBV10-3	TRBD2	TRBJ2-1	CAISASGGPRNEQFF	TGTGCCATCAGTGCGTCGGGAGGGCCGCGAAATGAGCAGTTCTTC
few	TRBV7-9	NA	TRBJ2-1	CASSLGGGNEQFF	TGTGCCAGCAGCTTAGGGGGCGGCAATGAGCAGTTCTTC
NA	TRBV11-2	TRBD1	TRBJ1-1	CASSHGTGYTEAFF	TGTGCCAGCAGCCACGGGACAGGTTACACTGAAGCTTTCTTT
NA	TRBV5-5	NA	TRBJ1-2	CASSFGRANGYTF	TGTGCCAGCAGCTTCGGCAGGGCAAATGGCTACACCTTC
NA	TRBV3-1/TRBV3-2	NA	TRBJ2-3	CASSQHTGGTQYF	TGTGCCAGCAGCCAACACACCGGAGGTACGCAGTATTTT
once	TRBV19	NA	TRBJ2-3	CASSIVGGADTQYF	TGTGCCAGTAGTATTGTGGGAGGCGCAGATACGCAGTATTTT
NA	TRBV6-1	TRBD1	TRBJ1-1	CASRSLGTGDTEAFF	TGTGCCAGCAGATCCCTTGGGACAGGGGACACTGAAGCTTTCTTT